This TCR beta chain appears in the sequencing data of a study of shared clonotypes between healthy human individuals. As for the study in general: In total, the donors were a couple of women and a few men aged 18 to 49.

CD45RO negativity and positive selection for CCR7 defined naive CD8 cells, a population that excluded terminally differentiated effector memory CD45RA+ cells. Germline V CDR1 and CDR2: SGHAT, FQDESV (reference sequence). CDR3 length equals 14 residues. V was shortened by 0 bases and J by 5 bases, with 11 bases between the two germline ends. Authors' methods: Without quality scores, immunoSEQ junctional reads could not be filtered like full-length reads. Sequencing used immunoSEQ multiplex PCR; TCRdb keeps in-frame clones, though not all of them. V and J calls and clone size are given by that table; D and trimming were obtained from the DNA. The table has about 750,000 clones, 80% to 95% seen once.

The V call is TRBV11-1, the J call TRBJ2-7; a possible D gene is TRBD1 (6 bases). The sample taken for sequencing was naive CD8+ T cells sorted from blood. This clonotype was sampled from a man between 25 and 39 years old in good health. The CDR3: CASSLASGDHEQYF. CDR3 in DNA: TGTGCCAGCAGCTTAGCCTCAGGGGACCACGAGCAGTACTTC.